These 22 T cell receptor beta chains came from one sample sequenced in a study of control samples from healthy donors and cancer patients. TCRdb keeps only in-frame clones here, not all; method: immunoSEQ multiplex PCR. The top ten hold 8% to 11% of the sample, which has 80,000 to 100,000 clones, about 80% seen once. Sequenced sample: blood. The receptor set was obtained from a woman aged 30 to 39 in good health.

The V and J genes are TRBV5-1 and TRBJ2-4; 9 bases fit TRBD1. Losses at the gene ends were 5 bases for V and 9 bases for J; bases not matched to a gene: 12. Germline CDR1 is SGHRS and CDR2 is YFSETQ. The CDR3 sequence is 15 residues long. DNA for the CDR3: TGCGCCAGCAGTTCGTGGACAGGGGTAATGAGCATTCAGTACTTC. It is translated as CASSSWTGVMSIQYF.

The rearrangement joins TRBV30 to TRBJ2-4; D call uncertain. V gave up 2 bases and J gave up 6 bases, with 11 bases separating them. This CDR3 spans 13 amino acids. Germline CDR1 reads GTSNPN; CDR2 reads SVGIG (reference sequence). The CDR3: CAWSQTSRNIQYF. CDR3 sequence (DNA): TGTGCCTGGAGTCAGACGAGTCGAAACATTCAGTACTTC.

The rearrangement uses TRBV5-1 and TRBJ1-1, with D perhaps TRBD1 (5 bases). The CDR3 is 15 amino acids. Germline V gene data show CDR1 as SGHRS and CDR2 as YFSETQ. Trimming stripped 1 base from V and 4 bases from J, with 14 bases between. DNA of the CDR3: TGCGCCAGCAGCTTGTCAGGGAAAGGAGGCACTGAAGCTTTCTTT. Amino acids: CASSLSGKGGTEAFF.

The CDR3 DNA is TGCAGCGTTAGACCGGGACAGACGTACGAGCAGTACTTC. The encoded protein is CSVRPGQTYEQYF. This chain uses TRBV29-1 with TRBJ2-7; 7 bases agree with TRBD1. The CDR3 has 13 residues. The V gene's germline CDR1 is SQVTM and CDR2 ANQGSEA. V trimming: 5 bases; J trimming: 4 bases; junction bases outside the gene matches: 8.

The gene calls are TRBV29-1 and TRBJ2-2, with D possibly being TRBD1 (6 bases). V was shortened by 3 bases and J by 2 bases, with 7 bases between the two germline ends. The CDR3 is made up of 13 amino acids. CDR1 and CDR2 from the germline V gene are SQVTM and ANQGSEA. The CDR3 DNA reads TGCAGCGTTGACAGGGGAAACACCGGGGAGCTGTTTTTT. Translating gives CSVDRGNTGELFF.

This clone has just a few counts. J is TRBJ1-6 and V is TRBV30; D unresolved. Germline V lookup: CDR1 GTSNPN, CDR2 SVGIG (reference sequence). The CDR3 totals 13 residues. V lost 5 bases, J lost 0 bases, and 5 bases lay in between. CDR3: CAWLVSYNSPLHF. The CDR3 DNA is TGTGCCTGGTTAGTCTCCTATAATTCACCCCTCCACTTT.

This CDR3 reads CASSPQGGNQPQHF. CDR3 in DNA: TGTGCCAGCAGCCCGCAGGGGGGCAATCAGCCCCAGCATTTT. The chain carries TRBV21-1 and TRBJ1-5; the table assigns TRBD1, which was not confirmed against the DNA. TRBV21-1 is a pseudogene segment. The CDR3 is 14 amino acids.

This clone appeared a single time. V is TRBV7-7 and J is TRBJ2-3; the match to TRBD1 covers 8 bases. Losses at the gene ends were 5 bases for V and 2 bases for J; bases not matched to a gene: 6. The germline gives CDR1 SSHAT, CDR2 FNYEAQ (reference sequence). The CDR3 loop spans 15 amino acids. For the CDR3, the DNA is TGTGCCAGCAGCACAGGACAGGGATCCACAGATACGCAGTATTTT. It is translated as CASSTGQGSTDTQYF.

The chain combines TRBV6-2 or TRBV6-3 with TRBJ1-1, with D perhaps TRBD1 (6 bases). Looked up from germline, CDR1 is MNHEY and CDR2 is SVGEGT. This CDR3 is 12 amino acids long. Between the trimmed V and J ends, which lost 5 bases and 11 bases, there was a span of 15 bases. CDR3 protein: CASSQTTGYAFF. CDR3 DNA sequence: TGTGCCAGCAGTCAGACCACAGGGTATGCTTTCTTT.

CDR3 sequence: CASSLNGAGINEKLFF. The CDR3, as DNA: TGTGCCAGCTCACTGAATGGGGCAGGGATTAATGAAAAACTGTTTTTT. This chain joins TRBV18 and TRBJ1-4, with D possibly TRBD1 on 5 matching bases. From germline, CDR1 is KGHSH and CDR2 LQKENI. V was trimmed by 4 bases and J by 4 bases, leaving 16 bases between them. The CDR3 consists of 16 residues.

The chain combines TRBV2 with TRBJ1-2; D is unclear. The CDR3 spans 15 residues. Trimming took 3 bases from V and 8 from J, leaving 19 bases between them. The germline CDR1 and CDR2 sequences are SNHLY and FYNNEI. CDR3 nucleotides: TGTGCCAGCAGTGAGGGTCGGATTAACTATGGAGGCTACACCTTC. Translating gives CASSEGRINYGGYTF.

This clone was seen a single time. The rearrangement joins TRBV7-9 to TRBJ1-6; D not resolved. CDR1 and CDR2 (germline): SEHNR, FQNEAQ (reference sequence). The CDR3 has 15 amino acids. V lost 0 bases and J lost 7, with 10 bases in between. The CDR3, as DNA: TGTGCCAGCAGCTTAGCGGCTGGGGTCAATTCACCCCTCCACTTT. Translation: CASSLAAGVNSPLHF. The entire variable domain, with the rest obtained from reference TRBV7-9 and TRBJ1-6, is as follows: DTGVSQNPRHKITKRGQNVTFRCDPISEHNRLYWYRQTLGQGPEFLTYFQNEAQLEKSRLLSDRFSAERPKGSFSTLEIQRTEQGDSAMYLCASSLAAGVNSPLHFGNGTRLTVT.

This chain links TRBV2 with TRBJ2-5; D may be TRBD1 (6 bases). CDR1 and CDR2 from the germline V gene are SNHLY and FYNNEI. This CDR3 has 15 amino acids. V shed 2 bases and J shed 5 bases, with 15 bases lying between them. The CDR3 region is CASSEPPGDPETQYF. The DNA for the CDR3 is TGTGCCAGCAGTGAACCCCCAGGGGATCCGGAGACCCAGTACTTC.

The CDR3 loop is CASSLEVAPLAEQYF. As DNA, the CDR3 is TGCGCCAGCAGCTTGGAGGTGGCTCCCCTGGCCGAGCAGTACTTC. This chain joins TRBV5-1 and TRBJ2-7, with D unclear. With 0 bases removed from V and 6 bases from J, the gap between germline ends came to 16 bases. Germline assignment: CDR1 SGHRS and CDR2 YFSETQ. The length of the CDR3 is 15 residues.

The CDR3 loop reads CASSLALAVDTDTQYF. The DNA of the CDR3 is TGCGCCAGCAGCTTGGCCCTGGCTGTAGATACAGATACGCAGTATTTT. The chain combines TRBV5-1 with TRBJ2-3; unclear D gene. Germline loops: CDR1 SGHRS, CDR2 YFSETQ. V lost 0 bases and J 3 bases, leaving 14 bases between the germline ends. There are 16 residues in the CDR3.

The chain uses TRBV14 and TRBJ2-1; 11 bases align to TRBD1. Germline-derived CDR1 and CDR2 are SGHDN and FVKESK. V was clipped by 3 bases and J by 7 bases; unmatched bases: 14. The CDR3 is made up of 18 amino acids. The CDR3 DNA is TGTGCCAGCAGCCACCCCGTCTCCGGGACAGGGGGGGTGAATGAGCAGTTCTTC. Residues: CASSHPVSGTGGVNEQFF.

The rearrangement joins TRBV2 to TRBJ2-5, with unresolved D. CDR3 length: 15 residues. Germline assignment: CDR1 SNHLY and CDR2 FYNNEI. Deletions cut 2 bases from V and 2 bases from J, with 12 bases between. The CDR3 spells CASSESRGEQETQYF. As DNA, the CDR3 is TGTGCCAGCAGTGAATCTCGAGGAGAACAAGAGACCCAGTACTTC.

The CDR3 coding sequence is TGCAGTGCCCGACAGGACTATGGCTACACCTTC. Its translation is CSARQDYGYTF. V usage is TRBV20-1 and J usage is TRBJ1-2; perhaps TRBD1 as D (6 bases). CDR1 is DFQATT, CDR2 SNEGSKA, per germline (reference sequence). The V end lost 6 bases, the J end lost 3 bases, and 8 bases lay between the germline ends. The CDR3 length is 11 residues.

The rearrangement links TRBV7-2 to TRBJ2-3, with 8 bases aligning to TRBD2. Germline CDR1 is SGHTA and CDR2 is FQGNSA. The CDR3 is 16 residues long. V lost 9 bases and J lost 3; bases outside the gene matches: 14. In nucleotides, the CDR3 is TGTGCCAGTTCGCGGGGGGACCACCCAACTACAGATACGCAGTATTTT. Translation gives CASSRGDHPTTDTQYF.

This chain links TRBV30 with TRBJ1-1; 9 bases align to TRBD1. The ends lost 5 bases at V and 3 bases at J; junction bases unmatched: 10. Per germline, CDR1 GTSNPN and CDR2 SVGIG (reference sequence). The CDR3 sequence is 15 residues long. The CDR3 loop reads CAWGPRDREHTEAFF. The CDR3 DNA reads as TGTGCCTGGGGACCTCGGGACAGGGAGCACACTGAAGCTTTCTTT.

The rearrangement links TRBV6-4 to TRBJ1-2; 11 bases map to TRBD1. V trimming: 4 bases; J trimming: 5 bases; junction bases outside the gene matches: 3. The CDR3 runs 14 residues. From germline, CDR1 is MRHNA and CDR2 SNTAGT. DNA of the CDR3: TGTGCCAGCAGTGGGGACAGGGGGTGGTATGGCTACACCTTC. It yields the protein CASSGDRGWYGYTF.

The chain carries TRBV30 and TRBJ1-5; unclear D gene. The V and J ends lost 0 bases and 2 bases respectively, with 17 bases between them. The V gene's germline CDR1 is GTSNPN and CDR2 SVGIG (reference sequence). This CDR3 is built from 17 residues. CDR3 sequence reads: CAWSVQAPGLGNQPQHF. For the CDR3, the DNA is TGTGCCTGGAGTGTACAAGCCCCGGGTTTAGGCAATCAGCCCCAGCATTTT. Together with reference TRBV30 and TRBJ1-5, the CDR3 gives the full variable domain: SQTIHQWPATLVQPVGSPLSLECTVEGTSNPNLYWYRQAAGRGLQLLFYSVGIGQISSEVPQNLSASRPQDRQFILSSKKLLLSDSGFYLCAWSVQAPGLGNQPQHFGDGTRLSIL.